These 25 T cell receptor beta chains were all obtained from the same sample, sequenced in a study of shared T cell receptors in the human thymus. The protocol was immunoSEQ multiplex PCR, while the TCRdb copy is restricted to in-frame clones and leaves out a portion. There are 630,000 or so clones in the sample; roughly 86% occur only once, and about 0.0094% lies in the top ten. These data also formed part of another study, on human thymus T cells.

Sample: thymocytes. These TCRs come from a boy younger than two with a congenital heart defect.

The chain uses TRBV30 and TRBJ1-1; 7 nucleotides line up with TRBD1. CDR3 size: 12 residues. The germline CDR1 and CDR2 sequences are GTSNPN and SVGIG (reference sequence). The J segment lost 3 bases and the V segment lost 6 bases, leaving 4 bases of the junction unmatched. Here the CDR3 DNA reads TGTGCCTGTGAGGGGGCGGACACTGAAGCTTTCTTT. This gives the protein CACEGADTEAFF.

Of note for this clone: The CDR3 does not end in the conserved phenylalanine or tryptophan, so this is likely a read error. The rearrangement joins TRBV28 to TRBJ1-1; possibly TRBD1 for D (6 bases). The CDR3 runs 15 residues. V was clipped by 5 bases and J by 1 base, with 14 bases between them. Germline CDR1 is MDHEN and CDR2 is SYDVKM. CDR3 sequence (DNA): TGTGCCAGCAGTGGGACACGGAGGACGAACACTGAAGCTTTCCTT. Its protein is CASSGTRRTNTEAFL.

The chain has TRBV19 and TRBJ1-5; no clear D gene. The CDR3 contains 14 residues. The germline CDR1 and CDR2 sequences are LNHDA and SQIVND (reference sequence). V was clipped by 3 bases and J by 3 bases, with 9 bases between them. The chain's CDR3 is CASSIAVFNQPQHF. For the CDR3, the DNA is TGTGCCAGTAGTATTGCAGTTTTCAATCAGCCCCAGCATTTT.

The rearrangement uses TRBV5-4 and TRBJ1-2, with a possible D match to TRBD1 (6 bases). With 2 bases removed from V and 0 bases from J, the gap between germline ends came to 14 bases. Germline-derived CDR1 and CDR2 are SGHNT and YYREEE (reference sequence). This CDR3 is built from 16 residues. Written as DNA, the CDR3 is TGTGCCAGCAGCTTCCCCGGACAGACATCTAACTATGGCTACACCTTC. This codes for CASSFPGQTSNYGYTF. Full variable domain (outside the CDR3, taken from reference TRBV5-4 and TRBJ1-2): ETGVTQSPTHLIKTRGQQVTLRCSSQSGHNTVSWYQQALGQGPQFIFQYYREEENGRGNFPPRFSGLQFPNYSSELNVNALELDDSALYLCASSFPGQTSNYGYTFGSGTRLTVV.

This clone has just one count. The rearrangement uses TRBV9 and TRBJ2-2; D is possibly TRBD2 (6 bases). Germline-derived CDR1 and CDR2 are SGDLS and YYNGEE. The ends were cut back, 4 bases at V and 0 bases at J, with 10 bases in the middle. The CDR3 runs to 15 residues. The CDR3 bases are TGTGCCAGCAGCCCGCGGACTACGAACACCGGGGAGCTGTTTTTT. Translating gives CASSPRTTNTGELFF. Full variable domain (rest looked up from reference TRBV9 and TRBJ2-2): DSGVTQTPKHLITATGQRVTLRCSPRSGDLSVYWYQQSLDQGLQFLIQYYNGEERAKGNILERFSAQQFPDLHSELNLSSLELGDSALYFCASSPRTTNTGELFFGEGSRLTVL.

The chain uses TRBV25-1 and TRBJ2-1; 8 positions match TRBD2. Germline CDR1 and CDR2: MGHDK and SYGVNS. This CDR3 is 16 amino acids long. After removal of 4 bases from V and 9 bases from J, the junction contained 14 bases not matched to a gene. The CDR3 DNA reads TGTGCCAGCAGTGTTCCGGGACTAGAGGGAATCAGTGAGCAGTTCTTC. Amino acid sequence: CASSVPGLEGISEQFF.

The chain is built from TRBV6-5 and TRBJ2-1, with TRBD2 identical over 8 bases. V lost 4 bases, J lost 1 base, and 6 bases stayed unmatched. The CDR3 loop spans 16 amino acids. Germline V CDR1 and CDR2: MNHEY, SVGAGI. CDR3 in amino acids: CASSSRLARSYNEQFF. The CDR3 DNA is TGTGCCAGCAGTTCCAGACTAGCGCGGTCCTACAATGAGCAGTTCTTC.

The rearrangement uses TRBV29-1 and TRBJ2-2; unclear D gene. From germline, CDR1 is SQVTM and CDR2 ANQGSEA. V shed 4 bases and J shed 6 bases, with 6 bases lying between them. The CDR3 contains 11 residues. CDR3 in amino acids: CSVGSAGELFF. The DNA of the CDR3 is TGCAGCGTTGGATCGGCCGGGGAGCTGTTTTTT.

J is TRBJ2-6 and V is TRBV5-1; tentative D call: TRBD2 (5 bases). V was trimmed by 5 bases and J by 0 bases, leaving 15 bases between them. The germline V gene has CDR1 SGHRS and CDR2 YFSETQ. CDR3 length: 17 residues. The CDR3 here is CASRYRVGDSGANVLTF. DNA for the CDR3: TGCGCCAGCAGGTACAGAGTGGGAGACTCTGGGGCCAACGTCCTGACTTTC.

V and J are TRBV6-1 and TRBJ2-1; no reliable D call. The CDR3 length is 16 residues. Trimming cost V 3 bases and J 4 bases, with 16 bases left between them. CDR1 is MNHNS and CDR2 is SASEGT in the germline V gene. The CDR3 spells CASSEEIGNRYNEQFF. CDR3 DNA sequence: TGTGCCAGCAGTGAGGAGATAGGCAATCGTTACAATGAGCAGTTCTTC.

The J gene is TRBJ1-6, the V gene TRBV2; maybe TRBD1 (6 bases). Deletions cut 11 bases from V and 6 bases from J, with 20 bases between. This CDR3 spans 15 amino acids. The germline gives CDR1 SNHLY, CDR2 FYNNEI. The CDR3 loop reads CASRGGTLGNSPLHF. The CDR3 DNA sequence: TGTGCCTCCAGGGGCGGTACCCTCGGTAATTCACCCCTCCACTTT.

The chain uses TRBV9 and TRBJ2-5; 7 nucleotides agree with TRBD2. Germline loops: CDR1 SGDLS, CDR2 YYNGEE. Unmatched junction bases numbered 5, after V lost 0 bases and J lost 3 bases. CDR3 length: 15 residues. The CDR3 loop reads CASSVVGRGKETQYF. The CDR3 nucleotides are TGTGCCAGCAGCGTAGTCGGGCGGGGGAAAGAGACCCAGTACTTC.

The chain has TRBV15 and TRBJ2-7; TRBD1 might be the D (7 bases). Germline-derived CDR1 and CDR2 are LNHNV and YYDKDF (reference sequence). The V gene lost 6 bases and the J gene lost 2 bases, with 14 bases spanning the gap. The CDR3 sequence is 14 residues long. The DNA of the CDR3 is TGTGCCACCAGGACGCGGGACAGACCCTACGAGCAGTACTTC. Translated: CATRTRDRPYEQYF. The whole variable domain, remainder taken from reference TRBV15 and TRBJ2-7, is DAMVIQNPRYQVTQFGKPVTLSCSQTLNHNVMYWYQQKSSQAPKLLFHYYDKDFNNEADTPDNFQSRRPNTSFCFLDIRSPGLGDTAMYLCATRTRDRPYEQYFGPGTRLTVT.

The chain joins TRBV14 to TRBJ2-3; 12 bases are shared with TRBD2. CDR1 SGHDN and CDR2 FVKESK come from the germline V gene. This CDR3 contains 15 residues. V gave up 4 bases and J gave up 2 bases; unmatched junction bases: 1. CDR3 loop: CASSPSGRDTDTQYF. The CDR3 DNA follows: TGTGCCAGCAGCCCTAGCGGGAGGGACACAGATACGCAGTATTTT.

The chain carries TRBV11-2 and TRBJ2-7, with D perhaps TRBD2 (6 bases). CDR3 length: 15 amino acids. V gave up 6 bases and J gave up 5 bases, with 20 bases separating them. Germline V gene lookup returns CDR1 SGHAT and CDR2 FQNNGV. CDR3 loop: CASRDYCAGKHEQYF. CDR3 nucleotide sequence: TGTGCCAGCAGGGACTATTGTGCGGGAAAGCACGAGCAGTACTTC.

The rearrangement joins TRBV6-1 to TRBJ1-2; 9 bases align to TRBD1. The CDR3 spans 13 residues. Unmatched junction bases numbered 3, after V lost 2 bases and J lost 8 bases. CDR1 MNHNS and CDR2 SASEGT come from the germline V gene. CDR3 sequence (DNA): TGTGCCAGCAGTGAAAGACAGGGGGGAGGCTACACCTTC. Translated: CASSERQGGGYTF.

Only a few counts were recorded for this clone. As DNA, the CDR3 is TGTGCTAGTGGTTTACAAGGGACAGGCGGCAATGAGCAGTTCTTC. This gives the protein CASGLQGTGGNEQFF. This sequence joins TRBV12-5 and TRBJ2-1; the match to TRBD1 covers 8 bases. V was clipped by 3 bases and J by 6 bases; unmatched bases: 7. CDR3 length: 15 amino acids. CDR1 is LGHNT, CDR2 FRNRAP, per germline.

V gene TRBV4-3 combines with J gene TRBJ1-1, with TRBD1 as a possible D gene (6 bases). This CDR3 has 15 residues. Per the germline V gene, CDR1 is LGHNA and CDR2 is YSLEER. The V end lost 1 base, the J end lost 3 bases, and 12 bases lay between the germline ends. The chain's CDR3 is CASSQGGRLDTEAFF. In nucleotides, the CDR3 is TGCGCCAGCAGCCAAGGGGGGCGTTTGGACACTGAAGCTTTCTTT.

The rearrangement links TRBV6-1 to TRBJ2-3, with D unclear. The CDR3 consists of 12 residues. The V gene's germline CDR1 is MNHNS and CDR2 SASEGT. The ends were cut back, 1 base at V and 5 bases at J, with 4 bases in the middle. The DNA of the CDR3 is TGTGCCAGCAGTGAAGTCCTAGATACGCAGTATTTT. It encodes CASSEVLDTQYF.

About this clone: At the DNA level, this CDR3 is encoded by other sequences in the same sample as well. The rearrangement uses TRBV9 and TRBJ1-3; maybe TRBD1 (6 bases). This CDR3 spans 15 amino acids. V dropped 1 base and J dropped 1 base, with 9 bases sitting between them. The V gene's germline CDR1 is SGDLS and CDR2 YYNGEE. The CDR3 protein is CASSVRGGSGNTIYF. In nucleotides, the CDR3 is TGTGCCAGCAGCGTAAGGGGGGGTTCTGGAAACACCATATATTTT.

V usage is TRBV14 and J usage is TRBJ2-7; 8 bases are a match to TRBD1. V lost 1 base, J lost 5 bases, and 13 bases stayed unmatched. Germline V gives CDR1 SGHDN, CDR2 FVKESK. The CDR3 extends over 17 amino acids. The CDR3: CASSQGLSTGGIHEQYF. The DNA for the CDR3 is TGTGCCAGCAGCCAAGGGCTTAGCACAGGGGGAATCCACGAGCAGTACTTC.

The genes are TRBV10-3 and TRBJ2-1, with D unclear. Germline V CDR1 and CDR2: ENHRY, SYGVKD. The length of the CDR3 is 14 residues. V was trimmed by 3 bases and J by 5 bases, leaving 11 bases between them. CDR3 sequence: CAISEASSHNEQFF. The CDR3 region has the DNA TGTGCCATCAGTGAAGCTTCTTCCCACAATGAGCAGTTCTTC.

The rearrangement links TRBV30 to TRBJ1-4; 8 nucleotides line up with TRBD1. The CDR3 covers 15 residues. Trimming cost V 1 base and J 8 bases; bases outside gene matches: 9. The germline V gene has CDR1 GTSNPN and CDR2 SVGIG (reference sequence). CDR3 in DNA: TGTGCCTGGAGTGAAGAGGACAGGGTTTTGGAAAAACTGTTTTTT. Translation gives CAWSEEDRVLEKLFF.

The chain employs TRBV19 and TRBJ2-1; a possible D gene is TRBD2 (5 bases). The germline gives CDR1 LNHDA, CDR2 SQIVND (reference sequence). The CDR3 runs to 15 residues. Trimming took off 6 bases at V and 6 bases at J, with 18 bases between the two ends. In nucleotides, the CDR3 is TGTGCCAGTAGGAATCCCGGTCTAGCCCTCAATGAGCAGTTCTTC. Translated, it gives CASRNPGLALNEQFF.

This chain links TRBV18 with TRBJ2-6; D might be TRBD2 (6 bases). Germline lookup yields CDR1 KGHSH and CDR2 LQKENI. The CDR3 spans 19 residues. The ends were cut back, 3 bases at V and 2 bases at J, with 20 bases in the middle. CDR3 loop: CASSPPHRRGRTGANVLTF. For the CDR3, the DNA is TGTGCCAGCTCACCCCCCCACCGGAGGGGACGGACTGGGGCCAACGTCCTGACTTTC.